Listed here is a single T cell receptor (beta chain). The antigen is undetermined. This specimen belongs to a study of T cell responses to AZD1222 COVID-19 vaccine. Whole-study results and caveats: Donors skewed white British and female; clonal diversity was possibly underestimated. Repertoires were collected only later (after the peak T cell response had occurred). Along spike, vaccine-associated CD4 TCRs were found throughout, with dominance at 160-218 and 743-854. When two AZD1222 doses had been given, Spike-specific TCR breadth and depth rose.

Between the trimmed V and J ends, which lost 2 bases and 6 bases, there was a span of 11 bases. Germline V gene data show CDR1 as MDHEN and CDR2 as SYDVKM. The CDR3 has 14 amino acids. Assay used: immunoSEQ multiplex PCR; TCRdb lists only in-frame clones, some missing. The repertoire includes over 65,000 clones, roughly nine tenths of them detected once, and around 7.7% sits in the top ten. The material was peripheral blood, obtained on day 0 of AZD1222 vaccination. The source is an adult in good health. The chain carries TRBV28 and TRBJ1-5; D is unresolved. The chain's CDR3 is CASSLIGPGQPQHF. Written as DNA, the CDR3 is TGTGCCAGCAGTTTAATTGGGCCAGGTCAGCCCCAGCATTTT.